This section outlines one TCR beta chain sequence together with its context. Its antigen is undetermined. This record comes from a study of cytomegalovirus exposure and HLA in healthy donors. Looking at the study overall: An early release of data contained 75 million to 100 million unique TCRs, which came from HLA-typed donors.

V lost 0 bases to trimming and J lost 5 bases; unmatched junction nucleotides: 4. Germline-derived CDR1 and CDR2 are SGDLS and YYNGEE. The CDR3 is 15 amino acids. Study-level results: Rarity held for most TCR sequences, but there were some public TCRs that occurred in many donors. An Asian-associated ancestry cluster reportedly showed fewer N-insertions than the approximately 670-donor mean in a later analysis. In a later analysis, V- and J-gene trimming of beta chains associated with a DCLRE1C missense variant, replicated independently.

Amplification used 60 Vbeta primers and 13 Jbeta primers. Some clones are missing from TCRdb's copy, which holds only in-frame ones; the method was immunoSEQ multiplex PCR. The table shows around 190,000 clones, with 60% to 80% occurring only once. Sequencing was done on a sample of PBMCs. The TCR was taken from a man aged 55 to 69 in good health and CMV-seronegative. The V gene is TRBV9, the J gene TRBJ2-5, with 10 bases matching TRBD2. CDR3 amino acids: CASSVASSGRETQYF. CDR3 bases: TGTGCCAGCAGCGTAGCGAGTAGCGGGAGGGAGACCCAGTACTTC.